This T cell receptor (beta chain) was sequenced for a study of cytomegalovirus exposure and HLA in healthy donors (dated by TCRdb to the late 2010s). For the wider study: In an earlier analysis of 587 of the donors, 276 Gb of sequence data and 95 million to 130 million unique TCR beta sequences from 150 million to 200 million T cells were reported. An early release that covered roughly 600 HLA-typed donors contained approximately 320 gigabases of sequencing data and tens of millions of unique TCR sequences. Among the approximately 430 genotyped donors, approximately 77% belonged to the genetic ancestry cluster associated with self-reported Caucasian donors. The study was designed to test whether signatures of past pathogen exposure could be identified by cataloging public T cell receptors. The study used immunosequencing to profile the T cell repertoires of more than 650 subjects and linked those repertoires to cytomegalovirus serostatus. Along with the approximately 620-subject first cohort, a separate validation cohort of some 130 different subjects was used. To predict cytomegalovirus infection status, the study brought together high-throughput TCR immunosequencing, statistical association of individual TCRs with disease status, and machine learning. To study patterns of TCR occurrence, a later analysis re-analyzed previously published TCR beta repertoires from around 700 donors and added high-resolution HLA genotyping. Rather than using new phenotypic data, the later analysis identified candidate immune exposures from TCR beta sequences and from how often those sequences occurred across donors. To decide whether each TCR beta V gene segment behaved as functional or pseudogenic, an earlier analysis of approximately 620 of the donors relied on high-throughput TCR beta sequencing. Donor age, sex, ethnicity and CMV serostatus were compiled together with the repertoire data. In a later genetic analysis, genome-wide SNP genotypes for about 55% of the roughly 670 donors were used, and that subset was treated as a discovery cohort. All discovery cohort repertoires had been generated using a single sequencing platform. Class I and class II HLA loci were covered by the typing at four-digit resolution. The number of typed donors differed by locus: roughly 620-640 for A, B, C, DRB1 and DQB1; approximately 530 for DQA1; 606 for DPA1; and around 450 for DPB1. About five DR-DQ haplotypes were treated as single units for association and clustering because of strong linkage in the cohort. Across approximately 400 genotyped donors of the cohort, an average of about 240,000 unique TCR beta nucleotide sequences per donor were sequenced, and roughly a sixth of those sequences were non-productive.

Library construction relied on the immunoSEQ multiplex PCR assay. A mixture of 60 forward primers for TCR Vbeta segments and 13 reverse primers for TCR Jbeta segments was used in the multiplex PCR. The CDR3 region of rearranged TCR beta genes was amplified from genomic DNA by a multiplex PCR assay. Amplified TCR beta libraries were sequenced as 87-base-pair reads on the Illumina HiSeq System. As for the authors' bioinformatics: Across the 600 to 700 repertoires, a later analysis counted 80 million or so unique TCR beta chains, 8.5 million to 12 million of which were shared by at least two donors. Raw reads were error-corrected and collapsed into unique sequences with a nearest-neighbor algorithm that merged closely related sequences to remove PCR and sequencing errors. V, D and J gene segments were assigned by aligning CDR3 sequences to IMGT reference sequences. For a sequence to be retained, a match of at least six nucleotides was required to both a V gene segment and a J gene segment. Rearrangements were classified as productive when the CDR3 lacked stop codons and remained in frame with V and J, and all other rearrangements were classified as non-productive. Following IMGT convention, CDR3 was defined as the stretch from the second conserved V-encoded cysteine up to the conserved J-encoded phenylalanine. The earlier analysis of about 610 of the donors excluded any sequence lacking an unambiguous match to a single V gene segment. In an earlier analysis of around 600 of the donors, V segments were called functional above 56.7% productive rearrangements and were called segregating when the between-donor standard deviation exceeded 5%. A statistical classification framework was built to diagnose cytomegalovirus status from the catalog of TCR beta chain sequences. V and J gene assignment, in a later analysis, came from comparing TCR nucleotide sequences with IMGT/GENE-DB human TR gene sequences. Using the TCRdist pipeline, a later analysis assigned CDR3 sequences along with most-parsimonious VDJ recombination scenarios. In a later analysis, every TCR beta chain was defined by the combination of its CDR3 amino acid sequence and its V-gene family, and reads without a unique V-gene family were dropped. A later analysis removed 550 to 700 highly shared, low-generation-probability nucleotide sequences to deal with suspected cross-contamination and a sequencing artifact. For each public chain, a later analysis derived a clonal expansion index from normalized ranks of inferred template counts within each repertoire. Generation probabilities in a later analysis came from a VDJ recombination model fitted to out-of-frame rearrangements, and those results were checked against IGoR. A later analysis scored TCR-TCR, TCR-HLA and TCR-CMV co-occurrence with hypergeometric tests, applying a repertoire-size bias correction to TCR pairs. To estimate false discovery rates, a later analysis permuted the HLA or CMV assignments 20 times. A later analysis grouped co-occurring TCRs with DBSCAN, adding TCRdist sequence similarity when clustering within HLA-allele-positive subsets. Repertoires with fewer than 30,000 or more than 120,000 public chains were left out of co-occurrence clustering, as were five repertoires with anomalous nucleotide sharing. TCRdb took over this immuneACCESS table, retaining in-frame rearrangements with V and J assigned. Such tables are incomplete; in checked studies, under half of the missing clones stem from an unresolved V gene, and the remainder is unexplained. For V, J and clone size, that table is used; D and trimming come from the DNA. The sample includes roughly 140,000 clones, with less than 9.5% observed a single time. The ten largest account for 1.8% of the sample.

This clone has a handful of counts. The target of this receptor is not known. It has no much larger one-base neighbor in the sample; base qualities were not kept. Broader findings and caveats from the paper: Correlated functional status among segregating V segments might be attributable to linkage disequilibrium, but an unknown experimental factor could not be ruled out. The presence/absence analyses assumed that sequencing depth was roughly uniform across donors, and that assumption may not be true. A group of highly shared sequence variants was considered likely to be a technical artifact of the sequencing pipeline. Cytomegalovirus status was reported to be diagnosed by the classifier with high specificity and sensitivity in both the original and validation cohorts. In vitro tests confirmed that a few of the cytomegalovirus-associated TCR beta chains recognize cytomegalovirus antigens. In a later genetic analysis, a missense DCLRE1C variant was associated with V-gene and J-gene trimming of TCR beta chains, and the association was replicated in an independent cohort. The study gave a list of 150 to 200 TCR beta chains associated with cytomegalovirus. Because counts were too low, seventeen rarely observed V segments, including chromosome 9 orphons, were left out of the earlier analysis of some 600 of the donors. When HLA alleles, especially DR and DQ, strongly co-occurred, attributing TCR associations to individual alleles was difficult. In this cohort, only TCR beta chains were sequenced, and detectable features were limited by the absence of alpha or paired-chain data. Across donors, most TCR sequences were observed very rarely, whereas some public TCRs were present in many individuals. Compared with the roughly 700-donor mean, donors in an Asian-associated ancestry cluster had fewer N-insertions in productive TCRs, according to a later genetic analysis. In a later analysis, HLA-associated TCR beta chains showed more clonal expansion and lower generation probabilities than non-associated chains that were equally common. Because HLA typing was missing for some donors at each locus, association tests included only the typed subset. A later analysis reported that several top co-occurrence clusters appeared linked to parvovirus B19, influenza, CMV and Epstein-Barr virus. According to a later analysis, most CMV-associated TCR beta chains appeared to be HLA-restricted, and the HLA associations seemed to be driven largely by CMV exposure. According to the authors, the approach could potentially be generalized to other disease states and immunological phenotypes. A further reported finding was that TCR beta sequences accurately predicted the HLA-A and HLA-B alleles for most subjects in the first cohort. For the cohort, immune exposure information was limited to CMV serostatus. In an earlier analysis of some 540 of the donors, most TCR beta V segments appeared in productive rearrangements about 87% or about 30% of the time, broadly matching IMGT annotations. In a later analysis, TCR association rates were found to vary across HLA loci, with the most associated TCRs seen for DRB1 alleles and the fewest for HLA-C alleles. In a later analysis, some 18,000 TCR beta sequences were associated with specific HLA alleles at a false discovery rate of 0.05. Because the 87-base-pair reads could not distinguish some IMGT-functional V segments, including TRBV6-2 and TRBV6-3, those segments were excluded.

Via the germline V gene, CDR1 is LGHNA and CDR2 YSLEER. The CDR3 covers 14 residues, taking in both the cysteine and the phenylalanine. Here the CDR3 DNA is all that survives: 42 bases in frame from base 1. V gives up 5 bases and J gives up 6 bases, and the segment between their germline ends measures 17 bases. The cohort comprised hundreds of healthy bone marrow donors. Cohort members were all nominally healthy when sampled, although unrecorded immune exposures were likely present. The donor was CMV seronegative and belonged to the group of under 400 seronegative cohort members. A peripheral blood sample was provided by each donor, and peripheral blood mononuclear cells were used for TCR beta sequencing. The Qiagen DNeasy Blood Extraction Kit was used to extract genomic DNA from the blood cell samples.

The sequenced sample was PBMCs. The sequence was obtained from a male donor in good health and CMV-seronegative. The sequence is built from TRBV4-3 and TRBJ2-7; matching of 6 bases hints at TRBD1 as the D gene. The nucleotides read TGCGCCAGCAGCTACGGAACCCAGGGGTCCGAGCAGTACTTC. This yields the protein CASSYGTQGSEQYF.